Shown below are 26 T cell receptor beta chains from a single sample sequenced in a study of cytomegalovirus exposure and HLA in healthy donors. It was with 60 Vbeta and 13 Jbeta primers that the PCR ran. The data were produced by immunoSEQ multiplex PCR, yet TCRdb's version contains in-frame clones alone and is incomplete. Recorded for this sample: around 210,000 clones. The sample comprised PBMCs. The receptors come from a woman in her thirties in good health and CMV-seropositive.

This rearrangement joins TRBV28 to TRBJ2-7; D is perhaps TRBD2 (6 bases). The CDR3 runs to 12 residues. The ends were cut back, 8 bases at V and 5 bases at J, with 13 bases in the middle. The germline V gene encodes CDR1 MDHEN and CDR2 SYDVKM. The CDR3 sequence is CASRRDLDEQYF. CDR3 nucleotide sequence: TGTGCCAGCCGGAGGGATTTGGACGAGCAGTACTTC.

This rearrangement joins TRBV4-3 to TRBJ2-7; TRBD2 matches at 7 bases. The V gene's germline CDR1 is LGHNA and CDR2 YSLEER. The CDR3 has 17 amino acids. With 0 bases clipped from V and 0 bases from J, the junction kept 8 bases outside the gene matches. The CDR3 region is CASSQDSLGRSSYEQYF. CDR3 nucleotide sequence: TGCGCCAGCAGCCAAGATTCGCTCGGGAGGAGCTCCTACGAGCAGTACTTC.

The genes are TRBV4-1 and TRBJ2-1, with D hard to call. Germline assignment: CDR1 MGHRA and CDR2 YSYEKL. This CDR3 contains 13 residues. Trimming cost V 3 bases and J 13 bases, with 16 bases left between them. CDR3 in DNA: TGCGCCAGCAGCCACTGGTGGGCCTTTAAACAGTTCTTC. Translating it yields CASSHWWAFKQFF.

The V call is TRBV6-5, the J call TRBJ2-7; D perhaps matches TRBD2 (6 bases). Deletions cut 6 bases from V and 3 bases from J, with 12 bases between. This CDR3 comprises 13 residues. CDR1 is MNHEY, CDR2 SVGAGI, per germline. The CDR3 here is CASRREIHYEQYF. The DNA of the CDR3 is TGTGCCAGCAGACGGGAGATCCACTACGAGCAGTACTTC.

The rearrangement joins TRBV18 to TRBJ2-1; D is possibly TRBD2 (6 bases). The CDR3 sequence is 16 residues long. Germline V gene sequence: CDR1 KGHSH, CDR2 LQKENI. V lost 11 bases to trimming and J lost 0 bases, with 20 bases between them. The CDR3 nucleotides read TGTGCCGGCCTTCCCGGCCTAGCGAACTCCTACAATGAGCAGTTCTTC. Encoded protein: CAGLPGLANSYNEQFF.

J is TRBJ1-3 and V is TRBV18; D unclear. Germline V gives CDR1 KGHSH, CDR2 LQKENI. The V gene lost 3 bases and the J gene lost 0 bases, with 9 bases spanning the gap. CDR3 length: 15 residues. The CDR3 is CASSPAELSGNTIYF. Here the CDR3 DNA reads TGTGCCAGCTCACCGGCGGAGCTCTCTGGAAACACCATATATTTT.

This chain uses TRBV10-1 with TRBJ1-1, with D tentatively TRBD1 (5 bases). Germline V lookup: CDR1 WNHNN, CDR2 SYGVQD (reference sequence). The CDR3 has 14 amino acids. V shed 6 bases and J shed 1 base, with 12 bases lying between them. The CDR3 DNA follows: TGCGCCAGCAGGCTAGACAGACGGAACACTGAAGCTTTCTTT. Translating gives CASRLDRRNTEAFF.

The chain couples TRBV25-1 to TRBJ1-4; 7 bases are a match to TRBD1. The CDR3 runs 15 residues. Per the germline V gene, CDR1 is MGHDK and CDR2 is SYGVNS. V lost 3 bases, J lost 4 bases, and 5 bases stayed unmatched. In DNA form, the CDR3 reads TGTGCCAGCAGTGACCGGACAGGCCTTAATGAAAAACTGTTTTTT. Protein product: CASSDRTGLNEKLFF.

The CDR3, as DNA: TGTGCCAGCAGCTCGGGACTAGCGGGAGGGGTAAGCTCCTACGAGCAGTACTTC. It encodes CASSSGLAGGVSSYEQYF. This chain uses TRBV13 with TRBJ2-7; TRBD2 aligns across 16 bases. CDR1 is PRHDT, CDR2 FYEKMQ, per germline (reference sequence). This CDR3 is 18 amino acids long. With 4 bases clipped from V and 0 bases from J, the junction kept 6 bases outside the gene matches. Drawing the rest from reference TRBV13 and TRBJ2-7, the complete variable domain is AAGVIQSPRHLIKEKRETATLKCYPIPRHDTVYWYQQGPGQDPQFLISFYEKMQSDKGSIPDRFSAQQFSDYHSELNMSSLELGDSALYFCASSSGLAGGVSSYEQYFGPGTRLTVT.

V gene TRBV7-6 combines with J gene TRBJ2-7; the D gene is possibly TRBD2 (6 bases). Trimming took 0 bases from V and 1 from J, leaving 10 bases between them. From germline, CDR1 is SGHVS and CDR2 FNYEAQ. The length of the CDR3 is 15 residues. For the CDR3, the DNA is TGTGCCAGCAGCTTAGCGGGGGGTTTTTCCTACGAGCAGTACTTC. Translation gives CASSLAGGFSYEQYF.

The rearrangement uses TRBV7-2 and TRBJ2-5; D might be TRBD1 (5 bases). V was shortened by 4 bases and J by 5 bases, with 14 bases between the two germline ends. The CDR3 covers 14 residues. The V gene's germline CDR1 is SGHTA and CDR2 FQGNSA. CDR3 region: CASSSRQFEETQYF. The CDR3 DNA reads TGTGCCAGCAGCTCCCGACAGTTCGAGGAGACCCAGTACTTC.

CDR3 DNA sequence: TGCGCCAGCAGTGATCGGGGGGGATACAATGAGCAGTTCTTC. It specifies CASSDRGGYNEQFF. The V gene is TRBV10-2, the J gene TRBJ2-1, with 8 bases matching TRBD2. J gave up 4 bases and V 3 bases, and 2 bases lay outside the gene matches. The germline V gene encodes CDR1 WSHSY and CDR2 SAAADI. The length of the CDR3 is 14 residues.

The chain carries TRBV18 and TRBJ2-7, with 8 bases matching TRBD1. The CDR3 extends over 15 amino acids. Per germline, CDR1 KGHSH and CDR2 LQKENI. V dropped 5 bases and J dropped 0; count of bases not matched to a gene: 6. CDR3 sequence reads: CASSTRTGTSYEQYF. The CDR3 DNA reads as TGTGCCAGCTCAACCCGGACAGGGACCTCCTACGAGCAGTACTTC.

J is TRBJ1-4 and V is TRBV18; 9 nucleotides line up with TRBD1. The CDR3 covers 16 residues. Germline values: CDR1 KGHSH, CDR2 LQKENI. After removal of 3 bases from V and 2 bases from J, the junction contained 4 bases not matched to a gene. The CDR3 loop reads CASSPRTGGTNEKLFF. The CDR3 DNA follows: TGTGCCAGCTCACCTCGAACAGGGGGCACTAATGAAAAACTGTTTTTT.

CDR3: CASSVDKNYGYTF. DNA of the CDR3: TGTGCCAGCAGCGTAGACAAAAACTATGGCTACACCTTC. This chain links TRBV9 with TRBJ1-2; D remains ambiguous. V was shortened by 0 bases and J by 2 bases, with 5 bases between the two germline ends. Germline V gives CDR1 SGDLS, CDR2 YYNGEE. The CDR3 is 13 amino acids.

The rearrangement links TRBV18 to TRBJ2-7; D is perhaps TRBD1 (5 bases). CDR3 length equals 15 residues. Trimming cost V 1 base and J 6 bases, with 16 bases left between them. Germline loops: CDR1 KGHSH, CDR2 LQKENI. This CDR3 reads CASSPLGHRDGEQYF. Here the CDR3 DNA reads TGTGCCAGCTCACCACTCGGACACCGAGACGGCGAGCAGTACTTC.

The V and J genes are TRBV5-1 and TRBJ2-4, with D possibly TRBD1 on 6 matching bases. CDR3 size: 14 residues. V was clipped by 2 bases and J by 2 bases, with 8 bases between them. The germline V gene has CDR1 SGHRS and CDR2 YFSETQ. The CDR3 coding sequence is TGCGCCAGCAGCTTAACAGGGTCCAAAAACATTCAGTACTTC. Amino acids: CASSLTGSKNIQYF.

The chain links TRBV5-1 to TRBJ2-1, with 8 bases fitting TRBD1. The length of the CDR3 is 14 residues. In germline, CDR1 is SGHRS, CDR2 YFSETQ. V lost 1 base and J lost 7; bases outside the gene matches: 4. In nucleotides, the CDR3 is TGCGCCAGCAGCTTGCCTCAGGGGGCGAATGAGCAGTTCTTC. Protein product: CASSLPQGANEQFF.

The chain combines TRBV5-8 with TRBJ1-5; 7 bases line up with TRBD1. This CDR3 has 14 residues. V lost 4 bases and J lost 6; bases outside the gene matches: 7. CDR1 SGHTS and CDR2 YDEGEE come from the germline V gene. Here the CDR3 reads CASSPPGQTQPQHF. CDR3 coding DNA: TGTGCCAGCAGCCCCCCGGGACAGACTCAGCCCCAGCATTTT.

The J gene is TRBJ2-3, the V gene TRBV10-1; D not resolved. This CDR3 contains 13 residues. Germline V gene lookup returns CDR1 WNHNN and CDR2 SYGVQD (reference sequence). V was shortened by 0 bases and J by 5 bases, with 6 bases between the two germline ends. This chain's CDR3 is CASSESVRDTQYF. The DNA of the CDR3 is TGCGCCAGCAGTGAGTCGGTCAGAGATACGCAGTATTTT.

This chain joins TRBV18 and TRBJ2-1, with 7 bases lining up with TRBD2. In germline, CDR1 is KGHSH, CDR2 LQKENI. The ends lost 3 bases at V and 4 bases at J; junction bases unmatched: 6. This CDR3 is 15 amino acids long. This CDR3 is CASSPRDYLYNEQFF. The DNA of the CDR3 is TGTGCCAGCTCACCCCGGGACTACTTATACAATGAGCAGTTCTTC.

This rearrangement joins TRBV7-2 to TRBJ1-6; D unclear. Trimming stripped 3 bases from V and 7 bases from J, with 7 bases between. CDR1 is SGHTA and CDR2 is FQGNSA in the germline V gene. This CDR3 region has 13 residues. Written as DNA, the CDR3 is TGTGCCAGCAGCTTGGAACAGAATTCACCCCTCCACTTT. This sequence encodes CASSLEQNSPLHF.

The rearrangement joins TRBV11-2 to TRBJ2-7; the match to TRBD2 covers 7 bases. CDR1 is SGHAT and CDR2 is FQNNGV in the germline V gene. The junction had 12 bases not matched to a gene; V was cut back by 2 bases and J by 5 bases. This CDR3 comprises 16 residues. The CDR3 loop reads CASSLLQRGQGHEQYF. CDR3 DNA: TGTGCCAGCAGCTTATTACAGCGGGGCCAGGGCCACGAGCAGTACTTC.

The CDR3 DNA sequence: TGTGCCAGCAGACCAGGGTATGGTCAGCCCCAGCATTTT. It yields the protein CASRPGYGQPQHF. This chain uses TRBV28 with TRBJ1-5; D is possibly TRBD1 (5 bases). The germline V gene has CDR1 MDHEN and CDR2 SYDVKM. The CDR3 consists of 13 residues. V lost 6 bases to trimming and J lost 6 bases, with 12 bases between them.

The chain joins TRBV19 to TRBJ2-7; D might be TRBD1 (6 bases). CDR3 length equals 16 residues. The germline gives CDR1 LNHDA, CDR2 SQIVND (reference sequence). Trimming removed 1 base from V and 0 bases from J, with 13 bases in between. This chain's CDR3 is CASSIAFGTPSYEQYF. CDR3 nucleotides: TGTGCCAGTAGTATAGCGTTTGGGACACCCTCCTACGAGCAGTACTTC.

V gene TRBV7-2 combines with J gene TRBJ2-7; no clear D gene. The CDR3 loop spans 13 amino acids. Germline lookup yields CDR1 SGHTA and CDR2 FQGNSA. The V end was cut by 3 bases, the J end by 0 bases, with 6 bases between. DNA of the CDR3: TGTGCCAGCAGCTTCTGGCCCTCCTACGAGCAGTACTTC. Its protein is CASSFWPSYEQYF.